Presented here are 24 T cell receptor beta chains from one specimen sequenced in a study of T cell changes during pregnancy in multiple sclerosis. The assay was immunoSEQ multiplex PCR, and TCRdb's table has in-frame clones only and misses some. The table records 56,000 or so clones, roughly 90% of them present only once. The specimen was peripheral blood, collected after pregnancy. All receptors come from a female donor with multiple sclerosis, enrolled in a pregnancy study.

The chain couples TRBV7-2 to TRBJ2-3, with unresolved D. The V gene lost 4 bases and the J gene lost 7 bases, with 15 bases spanning the gap. Per germline, CDR1 SGHTA and CDR2 FQGNSA. The CDR3 loop spans 14 amino acids. CDR3 protein: CASSSPVGGHTQYF. In nucleotides, the CDR3 is TGTGCCAGCAGCTCACCAGTCGGTGGGCATACGCAGTATTTT.

The chain combines TRBV6-6 with TRBJ1-1, with a tentative D call TRBD1 (5 bases). Germline V CDR1 and CDR2: MNHNY, SVGAGI (reference sequence). CDR3 length: 13 residues. Trimming left V 4 bases short and J 4 bases short, with 10 bases between. CDR3 DNA sequence: TGTGCCAGCAGTTTCACGGGGGGCACTGAAGCTTTCTTT. As protein: CASSFTGGTEAFF.

The rearrangement joins TRBV11-2 to TRBJ2-2, with 9 bases identical to TRBD2. The germline CDR1 and CDR2 sequences are SGHAT and FQNNGV. The CDR3 length is 15 residues. The ends lost 5 bases at V and 4 bases at J; junction bases unmatched: 5. CDR3 DNA sequence: TGTGCCAGCAGCCCTGGCGGGGGGGGCACCGGGGAGCTGTTTTTT. Residues: CASSPGGGGTGELFF.

The V and J genes are TRBV5-1 and TRBJ1-1, with unresolved D. The length of the CDR3 is 14 residues. Trimming took 4 bases from V and 1 from J, leaving 11 bases between them. In germline, CDR1 is SGHRS, CDR2 YFSETQ. The CDR3 protein is CASSVRGKNTEAFF. Here the CDR3 DNA reads TGCGCCAGCAGCGTGCGAGGGAAGAACACTGAAGCTTTCTTT.

The chain combines TRBV28 with TRBJ2-7, with D perhaps matching TRBD1 (6 bases). Looked up from germline, CDR1 is MDHEN and CDR2 is SYDVKM. V dropped 6 bases and J dropped 3 bases, with 21 bases sitting between them. This CDR3 spans 16 amino acids. CDR3 bases: TGTGCCAGCAGGCCCTCCCCTTGGGACATATACTACGAGCAGTACTTC. This codes for CASRPSPWDIYYEQYF.

This chain links TRBV7-9 with TRBJ2-1; D is unclear. Looked up from germline, CDR1 is SEHNR and CDR2 is FQNEAQ (reference sequence). CDR3 length: 14 amino acids. The V end lost 4 bases, the J end lost 3 bases, and 10 bases lay between the germline ends. The CDR3 DNA follows: TGTGCCAGCAGCTCTAATCTTCTCTACAATGAGCAGTTCTTC. Residues: CASSSNLLYNEQFF.

The chain carries TRBV7-9 and TRBJ2-7; D gene uncertain. This CDR3 region has 14 residues. Deletions cut 5 bases from V and 3 bases from J, with 14 bases between. CDR1 and CDR2 from the germline V gene are SEHNR and FQNEAQ (reference sequence). The CDR3 bases are TGTGCCAGCAGCCCCCCCGAACTCTTCTACGAGCAGTACTTC. It is translated as CASSPPELFYEQYF.

V gene TRBV5-4 combines with J gene TRBJ1-1; no definite D call. Germline CDR1 SGHNT, CDR2 YYREEE (reference sequence). The CDR3 totals 15 residues. V lost 0 bases, J lost 1 base, and 10 bases lay in between. The CDR3 nucleotides are TGTGCCAGCAGCTTGGAGGCGGGAGGGAACACTGAAGCTTTCTTT. This translates into CASSLEAGGNTEAFF.

V usage is TRBV5-1 and J usage is TRBJ1-5; D gene ambiguous. V gave up 3 bases and J gave up 4 bases, with 23 bases separating them. Germline V gene lookup returns CDR1 SGHRS and CDR2 YFSETQ. The CDR3 is 18 residues long. The CDR3 DNA reads as TGCGCCAGCAGCTCCATATTCCCGCGGGGAGGGAGAAATCAGCCCCAGCATTTT. Translating it yields CASSSIFPRGGRNQPQHF.

This chain's CDR3 is CASSLSGGGCPNEQYF. DNA for the CDR3: TGTGCCAGCAGTCTTTCTGGGGGGGGTTGCCCAAACGAGCAGTACTTC. This rearrangement joins TRBV6-7 to TRBJ2-7; 7 bases fit TRBD2. TRBV6-7 has ORF status, its function being uncertain. Trimming took 5 bases from V and 5 from J; bases not matched to a gene: 15. This CDR3 region has 16 residues.

The chain recombines TRBV30 with TRBJ2-7; 11 positions agree with TRBD2. The CDR3 covers 16 residues. After removal of 1 base from V and 5 bases from J, the junction contained 10 bases not matched to a gene. Per the germline V gene, CDR1 is GTSNPN and CDR2 is SVGIG (reference sequence). In DNA form, the CDR3 reads TGTGCCTGGAGTGGGCGACGTCTAGCGGGGGGTAACGAGCAGTACTTC. Its protein product is CAWSGRRLAGGNEQYF.

V is TRBV11-2 and J is TRBJ2-7; D is ambiguous. CDR3 length: 11 amino acids. Trimming stripped 4 bases from V and 12 bases from J, with 13 bases between. Germline V gene data show CDR1 as SGHAT and CDR2 as FQNNGV. In DNA, the CDR3 is TGTGCCAGCAGCTCCTTCGATTTGGCGTACTTC. As protein: CASSSFDLAYF.

The chain combines TRBV5-6 with TRBJ2-3; TRBD2 matches at 7 bases. Germline values: CDR1 SGHDT, CDR2 YYEEEE. With 0 bases clipped from V and 0 bases from J, the junction kept 1 base outside the gene matches. The CDR3 length is 15 residues. CDR3 bases: TGTGCCAGCAGCTTGGGACTAGCTAGCACAGATACGCAGTATTTT. It encodes CASSLGLASTDTQYF.

Only a few counts were recorded for this clone. The gene calls are TRBV21-1 and TRBJ1-2; no DNA check was done on the table's D call, TRBD1. TRBV21-1 is flagged as a pseudogene. The CDR3 is 15 amino acids. The CDR3, as DNA: TGTGCCAGCAGCTTCGGCCCAGGGTGTAACTATGGCTACACCTTC. This gives the protein CASSFGPGCNYGYTF.

The rearrangement links TRBV5-1 to TRBJ1-6; TRBD1 matches 9 bases. Germline lookup yields CDR1 SGHRS and CDR2 YFSETQ. The trim removed 2 bases at V and 10 bases at J, leaving 7 bases unmatched. CDR3 size: 15 residues. The CDR3 DNA reads as TGCGCCAGCAGCTTATCCGGGACAGGGAACTCACCCCTCCACTTT. Translated, it gives CASSLSGTGNSPLHF.

The chain has TRBV25-1 and TRBJ2-3; D possibly corresponds to TRBD2 (5 bases). The V end was cut by 5 bases, the J end by 0 bases, with 9 bases between. Germline assignment: CDR1 MGHDK and CDR2 SYGVNS. This CDR3 spans 14 amino acids. CDR3 loop: CASSRRTSTDTQYF. Written as DNA, the CDR3 is TGTGCCAGCAGTCGACGGACTAGCACAGATACGCAGTATTTT.

This chain uses TRBV5-6 with TRBJ2-3, with TRBD1 matching over 8 bases. The length of the CDR3 is 17 residues. J lost 6 bases, V lost 1 base, and 13 bases had no gene match. Germline V CDR1 and CDR2: SGHDT, YYEEEE. The CDR3 bases are TGTGCCAGCAGCTTGCCGACCTTGGACAGGGCAAGTGATACGCAGTATTTT. Its protein is CASSLPTLDRASDTQYF.

The V and J genes are TRBV11-3 and TRBJ1-1; possible D gene TRBD1, 5 bases. The CDR3 consists of 13 residues. Germline V gene data show CDR1 as SGHNT and CDR2 as YENEEA. Trimming cost V 0 bases and J 5 bases, with 7 bases left between them. The CDR3 here is CASSLERGTEAFF. In DNA, the CDR3 is TGTGCCAGCAGCTTAGAGCGGGGGACTGAAGCTTTCTTT.

The J gene is TRBJ1-6, the V gene TRBV2, with a tentative D call TRBD1 (5 bases). Germline V gene lookup returns CDR1 SNHLY and CDR2 FYNNEI. The CDR3 totals 16 residues. Between the trimmed V and J ends, which lost 7 bases and 8 bases, there was a span of 21 bases. The CDR3 protein is CASTIRVAGWDSPLHF. The CDR3, as DNA: TGTGCCAGCACCATAAGGGTGGCAGGGTGGGATTCACCCCTCCACTTT.

The chain uses TRBV11-1 and TRBJ1-2; D uncertain. Per the germline V gene, CDR1 is SGHAT and CDR2 is FQDESV (reference sequence). This CDR3 comprises 15 residues. V lost 5 bases and J 3 bases, leaving 16 bases between the germline ends. CDR3 DNA: TGTGCCAGCAGCCTACGGCGCGGAGGAGACTATGGCTACACCTTC. It is translated as CASSLRRGGDYGYTF.

The chain recombines TRBV28 with TRBJ2-7; the D gene is possibly TRBD1 (6 bases). V was trimmed by 6 bases and J by 5 bases, leaving 11 bases between them. The CDR3 spans 12 residues. Germline CDR1 and CDR2: MDHEN and SYDVKM. In DNA, the CDR3 is TGTGCCAGCAGGAGAGGGGGAGACGAGCAGTACTTC. Its translation is CASRRGGDEQYF.

The chain recombines TRBV9 with TRBJ2-1; D is possibly TRBD1 (6 bases). V was cut by 4 bases and J by 8 bases, with 25 bases left in between. The germline V gene has CDR1 SGDLS and CDR2 YYNGEE. The CDR3 runs 17 residues. The CDR3 protein is CASSSTGSNRVGDEQFF. The CDR3 DNA reads as TGTGCCAGCAGCTCCACCGGGTCCAACAGGGTCGGGGATGAGCAGTTCTTC. Based on the CDR3 plus reference TRBV9 and TRBJ2-1, the full variable domain is DSGVTQTPKHLITATGQRVTLRCSPRSGDLSVYWYQQSLDQGLQFLIQYYNGEERAKGNILERFSAQQFPDLHSELNLSSLELGDSALYFCASSSTGSNRVGDEQFFGPGTRLTVL.

V is TRBV28 and J is TRBJ1-1; TRBD1 matches at 10 bases. The germline V gene encodes CDR1 MDHEN and CDR2 SYDVKM. V lost 1 base and J lost 5; bases outside the gene matches: 13. This CDR3 has 18 residues. Here the CDR3 DNA reads TGTGCCAGCAGTTTATTCGGGGCGCCTCGGGACAGGGGAACTGAAGCTTTCTTT. Translation: CASSLFGAPRDRGTEAFF.

V gene TRBV7-3 combines with J gene TRBJ2-7; 9 bases are a match to TRBD1. Germline-derived CDR1 and CDR2 are SGHTA and FQGTGA. V shed 1 base, J shed 4 bases, and the junction held 8 bases outside the gene matches. This CDR3 is built from 16 residues. The CDR3 sequence is CASSLRGNRGQYEQYF. CDR3 bases: TGTGCCAGCAGCTTAAGGGGGAACAGGGGGCAATACGAGCAGTACTTC.